This is a list of T cell receptor beta chains from one sample in a study of CD8 T cells in Susac syndrome. TCRdb re-called the immunoSEQ multiplex PCR reads with MiXCR, one entry per CDR3 protein. This sample has tens of thousands of distinct CDR3 sequences, with approximately 96% found just once. The sample taken for sequencing was CD8+ T cells from PBMCs. These receptors all come from a human donor with Susac syndrome. The CDR3 runs from the conserved cysteine through the conserved F or W. Each record gives: V gene, D gene, J gene, clone size, CDR3 protein, CDR3 DNA. The D gene is left open where the match is weak. Where a row states a size, it is once, few, many or the class of an expanded clone; other rows omit it.

v_gene: TRBV15; d_gene: .; j_gene: TRBJ1-1; abundance: .; CDR3aa: CATSRPMNTEAFF; CDR3nt: TGTGCCACCAGCAGACCTATGAACACTGAAGCTTTCTTT
v_gene: TRBV20-1; d_gene: TRBD2; j_gene: TRBJ2-1; abundance: .; CDR3aa: CSARGRGGHNEQFF; CDR3nt: TGCAGTGCTAGAGGGCGGGGGGGCCACAATGAGCAGTTCTTC
v_gene: TRBV12-3/TRBV12-4; d_gene: TRBD1; j_gene: TRBJ2-5; abundance: .; CDR3aa: CASSLSQGAETQYF; CDR3nt: TGTGCCAGCAGTTTGAGCCAGGGGGCTGAGACCCAGTACTTC
v_gene: TRBV19; d_gene: TRBD1; j_gene: TRBJ1-1; abundance: .; CDR3aa: CASSTGQWNTEAFF; CDR3nt: TGTGCCAGTAGTACGGGACAGTGGAACACTGAAGCTTTCTTT
v_gene: TRBV9; d_gene: TRBD1; j_gene: TRBJ2-5; abundance: .; CDR3aa: CASSFQGVETQYF; CDR3nt: TGTGCCAGCAGTTTCCAGGGGGTGGAGACCCAGTACTTC
v_gene: TRBV30; d_gene: .; j_gene: TRBJ2-5; abundance: .; CDR3aa: CAWVPWGHQAQYF; CDR3nt: TGTGCCTGGGTTCCTTGGGGGCACCAGGCCCAGTACTTC
v_gene: TRBV6-6; d_gene: TRBD1; j_gene: TRBJ1-6; abundance: .; CDR3aa: CASSTTGTGTSPLHF; CDR3nt: TGTGCCAGCAGCACAACCGGGACAGGGACCTCACCCCTCCACTTT
v_gene: TRBV5-1; d_gene: TRBD1; j_gene: TRBJ2-5; abundance: .; CDR3aa: CASSPDDRGEGETQYF; CDR3nt: TGCGCCAGCAGCCCGGACGACAGGGGTGAGGGAGAGACCCAGTACTTC
v_gene: TRBV4-3; d_gene: TRBD1; j_gene: TRBJ1-2; abundance: .; CDR3aa: CASSQDDRDYGYTF; CDR3nt: TGCGCCAGCAGCCAAGATGACAGGGACTATGGCTACACCTTC
v_gene: TRBV6-5; d_gene: .; j_gene: TRBJ2-3; abundance: .; CDR3aa: CASSYSNRDDTQYF; CDR3nt: TGTGCCAGCAGTTACTCGAATCGGGACGATACGCAGTATTTT
v_gene: TRBV18; d_gene: .; j_gene: TRBJ2-7; abundance: .; CDR3aa: CASSPLAYEQYF; CDR3nt: TGTGCCAGCTCACCTTTGGCCTACGAGCAGTACTTC
v_gene: TRBV29-1; d_gene: .; j_gene: TRBJ2-6; abundance: .; CDR3aa: CSVEEVAGANVLTF; CDR3nt: TGCAGCGTTGAAGAGGTTGCTGGGGCCAACGTCCTGACTTTC
v_gene: TRBV5-1; d_gene: .; j_gene: TRBJ1-3; abundance: .; CDR3aa: CASSPTALGRGNTIYF; CDR3nt: TGCGCCAGCAGCCCTACAGCATTAGGAAGAGGAAACACCATATATTTT
v_gene: TRBV4-1; d_gene: .; j_gene: TRBJ2-1; abundance: .; CDR3aa: CASSRAGESYNEQFF; CDR3nt: TGCGCCAGCAGCCGTGCAGGGGAATCCTACAATGAGCAGTTCTTC
v_gene: TRBV20-1; d_gene: .; j_gene: TRBJ2-3; abundance: .; CDR3aa: CSASSSGSPSTDTQYF; CDR3nt: TGCAGTGCTAGCAGTAGTGGCTCCCCAAGCACAGATACGCAGTATTTT
v_gene: TRBV2; d_gene: .; j_gene: TRBJ2-5; abundance: .; CDR3aa: CASRPEVAVPETQYF; CDR3nt: TGTGCCAGCAGGCCGGAGGTGGCGGTCCCAGAGACCCAGTACTTC
v_gene: TRBV30; d_gene: .; j_gene: TRBJ1-4; abundance: .; CDR3aa: CAWSVRVGQLFF; CDR3nt: TGTGCCTGGAGTGTGAGGGTGGGGCAACTGTTTTTT
v_gene: TRBV6-5; d_gene: TRBD1; j_gene: TRBJ1-6; abundance: .; CDR3aa: CASTKAGQQSPLHF; CDR3nt: TGTGCCAGCACCAAAGCGGGACAGCAATCACCCCTCCACTTT
v_gene: TRBV12-3/TRBV12-4; d_gene: .; j_gene: TRBJ2-1; abundance: .; CDR3aa: CASSFGLASYNEQFF; CDR3nt: TGTGCCAGCAGTTTTGGTCTAGCATCCTACAATGAGCAGTTCTTC
v_gene: TRBV19; d_gene: .; j_gene: TRBJ1-1; abundance: once; CDR3aa: CASSIRGQQNTEAFF; CDR3nt: TGTGCCAGTAGTATCCGCGGACAGCAGAACACTGAAGCTTTCTTT
v_gene: TRBV5-6; d_gene: TRBD1; j_gene: TRBJ2-2; abundance: .; CDR3aa: CASQGAMGTGELFF; CDR3nt: TGTGCCAGCCAGGGGGCGATGGGGACCGGGGAGCTGTTTTTT
v_gene: TRBV14; d_gene: TRBD2; j_gene: TRBJ2-1; abundance: .; CDR3aa: CASSRTSGHYNEQFF; CDR3nt: TGTGCCAGCAGTCGGACTAGCGGCCACTACAATGAGCAGTTCTTC
v_gene: TRBV29-1; d_gene: .; j_gene: TRBJ2-7; abundance: .; CDR3aa: CSVEAGSYEQYF; CDR3nt: TGCAGCGTTGAGGCAGGGAGCTACGAGCAGTACTTC
v_gene: TRBV27; d_gene: .; j_gene: TRBJ1-1; abundance: .; CDR3aa: CAHPSGSRREAFF; CDR3nt: TGTGCCCACCCGAGCGGCAGCCGGAGGGAAGCTTTCTTT
v_gene: TRBV27; d_gene: .; j_gene: TRBJ1-5; abundance: .; CDR3aa: CASSSTTLGSQHF; CDR3nt: TGTGCCAGCAGTTCTACGACACTCGGGTCCCAGCATTTT
v_gene: TRBV9; d_gene: .; j_gene: TRBJ1-4; abundance: .; CDR3aa: CASSDGAAGAEKLFF; CDR3nt: TGTGCCAGCAGCGATGGAGCGGCGGGAGCGGAAAAACTGTTTTTT
v_gene: TRBV11-2; d_gene: TRBD1; j_gene: TRBJ1-1; abundance: .; CDR3aa: CASSPRGQGLTEAFF; CDR3nt: TGTGCCAGCAGTCCTCGAGGACAGGGTTTGACTGAAGCTTTCTTT
v_gene: TRBV28; d_gene: .; j_gene: TRBJ1-1; abundance: .; CDR3aa: CASNHIGVTEAFF; CDR3nt: TGTGCCAGCAATCATATAGGGGTCACTGAAGCTTTCTTT
v_gene: TRBV9; d_gene: TRBD1; j_gene: TRBJ2-6; abundance: .; CDR3aa: CASSVGTGASGANVLTF; CDR3nt: TGTGCCAGCAGCGTTGGGACAGGGGCCTCTGGGGCCAACGTCCTGACTTTC
v_gene: TRBV20-1; d_gene: .; j_gene: TRBJ2-3; abundance: .; CDR3aa: CSATMGGGPGDTQYF; CDR3nt: TGCAGTGCTACCATGGGGGGGGGCCCTGGAGATACGCAGTATTTT
v_gene: TRBV5-4; d_gene: .; j_gene: TRBJ1-1; abundance: .; CDR3aa: CASSWLGTEAFF; CDR3nt: TGTGCCAGCAGCTGGCTTGGGACTGAAGCTTTCTTT
v_gene: TRBV10-2; d_gene: .; j_gene: TRBJ1-1; abundance: .; CDR3aa: CASRQYEGTEAFF; CDR3nt: TGCGCCAGCAGACAGTACGAGGGCACTGAAGCTTTCTTT
v_gene: TRBV3-1; d_gene: .; j_gene: TRBJ2-7; abundance: .; CDR3aa: CASSQHDSLSYEQYF; CDR3nt: TGTGCCAGCAGCCAACATGACAGTCTTTCCTACGAGCAGTACTTC
v_gene: TRBV12-3/TRBV12-4; d_gene: .; j_gene: TRBJ2-7; abundance: .; CDR3aa: CASSYLGTYEQYF; CDR3nt: TGTGCCAGCAGTTATTTAGGGACGTACGAGCAGTACTTC
v_gene: TRBV7-3; d_gene: .; j_gene: TRBJ1-3; abundance: .; CDR3aa: CASSLNTIYF; CDR3nt: TGTGCCAGCAGCTTAAACACCATATATTTT
v_gene: TRBV29-1; d_gene: .; j_gene: TRBJ1-4; abundance: .; CDR3aa: CSVGQGTNEKLFF; CDR3nt: TGCAGCGTTGGGCAGGGCACTAATGAAAAACTGTTTTTT
v_gene: TRBV20-1; d_gene: .; j_gene: TRBJ1-2; abundance: .; CDR3aa: CSATGIEYGYTF; CDR3nt: TGCAGTGCTACAGGGATTGAATATGGCTACACCTTC
v_gene: TRBV7-2; d_gene: TRBD1; j_gene: TRBJ2-2; abundance: .; CDR3aa: CASNKDRGLAGELFF; CDR3nt: TGTGCCAGCAACAAGGACAGGGGGCTAGCCGGGGAGCTGTTTTTT
v_gene: TRBV24-1; d_gene: .; j_gene: TRBJ2-3; abundance: .; CDR3aa: CATSDRWTDTQYF; CDR3nt: TGTGCCACCAGTGATCGGTGGACAGATACGCAGTATTTT
v_gene: TRBV7-9; d_gene: TRBD1; j_gene: TRBJ1-1; abundance: .; CDR3aa: CATDRGGTEAFF; CDR3nt: TGTGCCACGGACAGGGGCGGTACTGAAGCTTTCTTT
v_gene: TRBV5-1; d_gene: .; j_gene: TRBJ2-5; abundance: .; CDR3aa: CASSLEGWRETQYF; CDR3nt: TGCGCCAGCAGCTTGGAAGGATGGAGAGAGACCCAGTACTTC
v_gene: TRBV11-3; d_gene: TRBD1; j_gene: TRBJ1-2; abundance: .; CDR3aa: CASSLDMAQGADYGYTF; CDR3nt: TGTGCCAGCAGCTTAGATATGGCCCAGGGGGCGGACTATGGCTACACCTTC
v_gene: TRBV5-4; d_gene: .; j_gene: TRBJ1-1; abundance: once; CDR3aa: CASSLEQGDTEAFF; CDR3nt: TGTGCCAGCAGCTTGGAACAGGGTGACACTGAAGCTTTCTTT
v_gene: TRBV15; d_gene: TRBD2; j_gene: TRBJ2-1; abundance: .; CDR3aa: CATSRTGLADHEQFF; CDR3nt: TGTGCCACCAGCAGAACGGGACTAGCAGACCATGAGCAGTTCTTC
v_gene: TRBV18; d_gene: .; j_gene: TRBJ2-3; abundance: .; CDR3aa: CASSPLNTDTQYF; CDR3nt: TGTGCCAGCTCACCGCTCAACACAGATACGCAGTATTTT
v_gene: TRBV4-1; d_gene: .; j_gene: TRBJ2-4; abundance: .; CDR3aa: CASSQAGGTGGSKNIQYF; CDR3nt: TGCGCCAGCAGCCAAGCCGGGGGGACAGGAGGTTCCAAAAACATTCAGTACTTC
v_gene: TRBV30; d_gene: .; j_gene: TRBJ2-6; abundance: .; CDR3aa: CAWTASGANVLTF; CDR3nt: TGTGCCTGGACAGCTTCTGGGGCCAACGTCCTGACTTTC
v_gene: TRBV3-1; d_gene: .; j_gene: TRBJ2-2; abundance: once; CDR3aa: CAIQGLTGELFF; CDR3nt: TGTGCCATCCAGGGACTCACCGGGGAGCTGTTTTTT
v_gene: TRBV15; d_gene: TRBD1; j_gene: TRBJ1-2; abundance: .; CDR3aa: CATRGTGQGGERGYTF; CDR3nt: TGTGCCACCAGGGGCACGGGACAGGGTGGGGAGAGGGGCTACACCTTC
v_gene: TRBV5-4; d_gene: .; j_gene: TRBJ2-7; abundance: .; CDR3aa: CASSPDSGGYEQYF; CDR3nt: TGTGCCAGCAGCCCGGACAGTGGGGGCTACGAGCAGTACTTC
v_gene: TRBV20-1; d_gene: TRBD1; j_gene: TRBJ2-7; abundance: once; CDR3aa: CSASPVNRGDVGQYF; CDR3nt: TGCAGTGCTAGTCCAGTGAACAGGGGGGATGTGGGGCAGTACTTC